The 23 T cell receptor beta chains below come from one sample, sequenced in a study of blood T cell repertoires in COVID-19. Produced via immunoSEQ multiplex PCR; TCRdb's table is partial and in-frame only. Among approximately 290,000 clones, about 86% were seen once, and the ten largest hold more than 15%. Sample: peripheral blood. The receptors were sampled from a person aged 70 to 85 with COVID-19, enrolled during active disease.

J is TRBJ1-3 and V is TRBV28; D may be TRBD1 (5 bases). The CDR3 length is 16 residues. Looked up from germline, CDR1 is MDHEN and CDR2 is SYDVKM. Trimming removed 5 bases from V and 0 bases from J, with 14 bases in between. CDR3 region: CASSPTSGNSGNTIYF. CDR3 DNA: TGTGCCAGCAGTCCTACCTCAGGGAACTCTGGAAACACCATATATTTT.

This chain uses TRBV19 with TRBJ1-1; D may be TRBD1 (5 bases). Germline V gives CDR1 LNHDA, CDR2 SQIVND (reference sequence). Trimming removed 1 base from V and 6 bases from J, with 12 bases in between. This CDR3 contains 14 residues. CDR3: CASSIGRAGSEAFF. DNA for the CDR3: TGTGCCAGTAGTATAGGCAGGGCGGGGTCTGAAGCTTTCTTT. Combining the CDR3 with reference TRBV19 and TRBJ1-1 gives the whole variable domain DGGITQSPKYLFRKEGQNVTLSCEQNLNHDAMYWYRQDPGQGLRLIYYSQIVNDFQKGDIAEGYSVSREKKESFPLTVTSAQKNPTAFYLCASSIGRAGSEAFFGQGTRLTVV.

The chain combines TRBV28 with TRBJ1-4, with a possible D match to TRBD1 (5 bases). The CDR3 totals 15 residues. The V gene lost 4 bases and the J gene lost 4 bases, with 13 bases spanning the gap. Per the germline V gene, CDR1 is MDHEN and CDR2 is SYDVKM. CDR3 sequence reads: CASSSGGTNNEKLFF. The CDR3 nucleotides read TGTGCCAGCAGTTCTGGAGGGACCAATAATGAAAAACTGTTTTTT.

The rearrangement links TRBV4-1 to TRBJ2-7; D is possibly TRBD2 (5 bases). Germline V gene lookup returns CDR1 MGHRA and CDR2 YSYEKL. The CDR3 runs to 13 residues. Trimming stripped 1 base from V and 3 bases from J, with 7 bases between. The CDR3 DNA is TGCGCCAGCAGCCAAGGGGAGAACTACGAGCAGTACTTC. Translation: CASSQGENYEQYF.

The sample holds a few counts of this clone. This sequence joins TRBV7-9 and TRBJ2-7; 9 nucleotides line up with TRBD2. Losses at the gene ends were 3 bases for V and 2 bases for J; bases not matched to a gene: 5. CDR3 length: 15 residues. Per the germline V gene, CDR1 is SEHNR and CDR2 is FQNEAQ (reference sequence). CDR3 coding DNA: TGTGCCAGCAGCTTGACTAGCGGAACTACCTACGAGCAGTACTTC. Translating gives CASSLTSGTTYEQYF.

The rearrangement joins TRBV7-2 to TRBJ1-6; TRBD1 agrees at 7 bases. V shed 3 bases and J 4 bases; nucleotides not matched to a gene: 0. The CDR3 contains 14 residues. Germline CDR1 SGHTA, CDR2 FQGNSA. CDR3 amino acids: CASSLTGYNSPLHF. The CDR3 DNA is TGTGCCAGCAGCTTGACAGGGTATAATTCACCCCTCCACTTT.

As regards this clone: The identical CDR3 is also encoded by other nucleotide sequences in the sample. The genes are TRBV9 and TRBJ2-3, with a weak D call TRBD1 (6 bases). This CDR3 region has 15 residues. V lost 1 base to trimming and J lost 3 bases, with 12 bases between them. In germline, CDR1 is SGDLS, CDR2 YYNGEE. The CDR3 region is CASSVTGWSTDTQYF. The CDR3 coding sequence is TGTGCCAGCAGCGTAACAGGGTGGTCGACAGATACGCAGTATTTT.

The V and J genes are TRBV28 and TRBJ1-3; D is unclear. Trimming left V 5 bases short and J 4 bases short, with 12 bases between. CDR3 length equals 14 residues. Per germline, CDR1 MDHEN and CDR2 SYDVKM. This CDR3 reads CASSPVAGGNTIYF. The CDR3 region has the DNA TGTGCCAGCAGTCCGGTGGCGGGCGGAAACACCATATATTTT.

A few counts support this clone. The CDR3 loop is CASSFQARSTYEQYF. In DNA, the CDR3 is TGCGCCAGCTCATTTCAGGCGCGCTCTACCTACGAGCAGTACTTC. The genes are TRBV5-1 and TRBJ2-7; D uncertain. Germline CDR1 reads SGHRS; CDR2 reads YFSETQ. Trimming shortened V by 7 bases and J by 2 bases, and 19 bases separated the two germline ends. There are 15 residues in the CDR3.

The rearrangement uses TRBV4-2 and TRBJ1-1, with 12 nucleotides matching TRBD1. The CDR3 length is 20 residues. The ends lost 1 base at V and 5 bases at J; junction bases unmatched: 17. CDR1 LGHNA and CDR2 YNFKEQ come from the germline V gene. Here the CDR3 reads CASSQVPPAGTGGVGTEAFF. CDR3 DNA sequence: TGTGCCAGCAGCCAAGTCCCCCCAGCCGGGACAGGGGGCGTGGGAACTGAAGCTTTCTTT.

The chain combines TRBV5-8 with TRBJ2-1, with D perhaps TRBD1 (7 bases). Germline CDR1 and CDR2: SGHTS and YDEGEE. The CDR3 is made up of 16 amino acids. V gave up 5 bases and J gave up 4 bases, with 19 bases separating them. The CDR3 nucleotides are TGTGCCAGCAGGGCTCGCGGGACAGTGCCTTACAATGAGCAGTTCTTC. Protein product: CASRARGTVPYNEQFF.

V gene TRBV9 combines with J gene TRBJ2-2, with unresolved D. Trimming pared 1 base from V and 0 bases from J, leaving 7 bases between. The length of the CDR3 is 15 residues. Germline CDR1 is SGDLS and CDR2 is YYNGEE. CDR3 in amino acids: CASSVSGPNTGELFF. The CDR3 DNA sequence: TGTGCCAGCAGCGTATCCGGTCCGAACACCGGGGAGCTGTTTTTT.

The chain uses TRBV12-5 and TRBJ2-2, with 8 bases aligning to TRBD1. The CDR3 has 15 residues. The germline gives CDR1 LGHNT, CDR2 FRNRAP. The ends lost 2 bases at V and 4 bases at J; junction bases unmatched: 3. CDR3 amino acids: CASGLWGQATGELFF. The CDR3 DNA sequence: TGTGCTAGTGGTTTGTGGGGACAGGCCACCGGGGAGCTGTTTTTT.

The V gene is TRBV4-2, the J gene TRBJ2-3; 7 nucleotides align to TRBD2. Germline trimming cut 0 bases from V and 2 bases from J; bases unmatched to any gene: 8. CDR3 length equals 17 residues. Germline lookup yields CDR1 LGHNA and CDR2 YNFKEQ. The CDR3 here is CASSQDLAAEFTDTQYF. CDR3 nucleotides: TGTGCCAGCAGCCAAGATCTAGCGGCAGAATTCACAGATACGCAGTATTTT.

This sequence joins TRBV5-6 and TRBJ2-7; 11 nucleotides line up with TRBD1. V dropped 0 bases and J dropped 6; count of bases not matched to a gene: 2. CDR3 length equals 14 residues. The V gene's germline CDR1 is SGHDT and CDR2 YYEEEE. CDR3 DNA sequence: TGTGCCAGCAGCTTGGGGACAGGGGGCGGCGAGCAGTACTTC. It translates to CASSLGTGGGEQYF.

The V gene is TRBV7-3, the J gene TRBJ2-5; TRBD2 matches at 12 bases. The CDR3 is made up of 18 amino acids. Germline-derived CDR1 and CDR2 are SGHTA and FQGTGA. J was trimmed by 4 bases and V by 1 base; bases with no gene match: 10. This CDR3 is CASSLNPSGGATVETQYF. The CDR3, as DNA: TGTGCCAGCAGCTTAAACCCTAGCGGGGGGGCGACGGTAGAGACCCAGTACTTC.

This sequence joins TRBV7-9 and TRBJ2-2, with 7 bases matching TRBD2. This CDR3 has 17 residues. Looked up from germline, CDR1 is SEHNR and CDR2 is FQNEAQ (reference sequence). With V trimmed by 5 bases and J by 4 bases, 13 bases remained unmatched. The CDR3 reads CASSRGAGRQITGELFF. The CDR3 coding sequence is TGTGCCAGCAGCCGAGGGGCCGGGAGGCAGATCACCGGGGAGCTGTTTTTT.

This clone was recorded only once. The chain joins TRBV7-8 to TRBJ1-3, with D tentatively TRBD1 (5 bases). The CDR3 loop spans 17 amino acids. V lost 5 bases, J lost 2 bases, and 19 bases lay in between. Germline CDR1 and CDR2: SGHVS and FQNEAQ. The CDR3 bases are TGTGCCAGCAGCCTCCCCGGGACTCACCTCCCTGGAAACACCATATATTTT. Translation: CASSLPGTHLPGNTIYF.

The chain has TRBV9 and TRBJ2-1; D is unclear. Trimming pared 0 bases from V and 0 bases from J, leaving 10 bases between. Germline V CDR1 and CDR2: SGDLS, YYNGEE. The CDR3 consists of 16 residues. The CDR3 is CASSVGVIRSYNEQFF. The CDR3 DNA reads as TGTGCCAGCAGCGTAGGAGTCATCCGCTCCTACAATGAGCAGTTCTTC.

The CDR3 nucleotides are TGTGCCAGCAGCGCCCGACCGGGGGGTACCGGGGAGCTGTTTTTT. It codes for CASSARPGGTGELFF. This chain uses TRBV9 with TRBJ2-2, with TRBD2 matching 7 bases. The ends lost 3 bases at V and 5 bases at J; junction bases unmatched: 7. The CDR3 contains 15 residues. CDR1 is SGDLS, CDR2 YYNGEE, per germline. The whole variable domain, remainder taken from reference TRBV9 and TRBJ2-2, is DSGVTQTPKHLITATGQRVTLRCSPRSGDLSVYWYQQSLDQGLQFLIQYYNGEERAKGNILERFSAQQFPDLHSELNLSSLELGDSALYFCASSARPGGTGELFFGEGSRLTVL.

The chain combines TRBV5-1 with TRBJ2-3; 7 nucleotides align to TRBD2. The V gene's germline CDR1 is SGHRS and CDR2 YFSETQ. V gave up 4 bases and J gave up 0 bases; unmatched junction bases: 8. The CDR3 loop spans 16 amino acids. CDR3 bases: TGCGCCAGCAGCACAATGGGGACTACTAGCACAGATACGCAGTATTTT. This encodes CASSTMGTTSTDTQYF.

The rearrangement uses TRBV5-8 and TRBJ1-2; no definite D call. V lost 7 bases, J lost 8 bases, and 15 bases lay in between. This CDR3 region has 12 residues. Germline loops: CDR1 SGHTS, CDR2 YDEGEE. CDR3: CASLKIEGGYTF. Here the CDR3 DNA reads TGTGCCAGCCTCAAAATCGAGGGAGGCTACACCTTC.

The CDR3 protein is CATSAAGDGNTIYF. In DNA form, the CDR3 reads TGTGCCACCAGTGCAGCAGGGGATGGAAACACCATATATTTT. The V gene is TRBV24-1, the J gene TRBJ1-3; possible D gene TRBD1, 6 bases. Germline assignment: CDR1 KGHDR and CDR2 SFDVKD. V was pared by 5 bases and J by 3 bases, with 10 bases between. The CDR3 length is 14 residues.